This paragraph covers one T cell receptor (beta chain) sequence. The antigen is not known. Data came from immunoSEQ multiplex PCR; TCRdb stores just in-frame clones and leaves some out. The table shows tens of thousands of clones, with 85% to 90% occurring only once. This entry comes from a study of graft-versus-host responses after intestinal transplantation. Study-level information: Grafts were multivisceral, liver-intestinal, or isolated intestinal. Anti-thymocyte globulin was used for induction in all recipients, who then took tacrolimus and steroids for roughly 3 years. Study-wide points: Ileal or blood samples showed some GvH clones first, and such clones were also found in recipient marrow. Peak circulating GvH clone levels tracked with early post-transplant HvG declines.

The CDR3 contains 14 residues. Germline V gives CDR1 LNHDA, CDR2 SQIVND (reference sequence). V lost 7 bases to trimming and J lost 4 bases; unmatched junction nucleotides: 8. Sequences were derived from PBMCs, sampled 26 days after transplant. J is TRBJ1-1 and V is TRBV19; TRBD1 matches 8 bases. The clonotype comes from a human patient who received an intestinal transplant, so some T cells may come from the graft donor. The CDR3: CASTWTGIGTEAFF. CDR3 sequence (DNA): TGTGCCAGTACCTGGACAGGGATAGGCACTGAAGCTTTCTTT. The whole variable domain, remainder taken from reference TRBV19 and TRBJ1-1, is DGGITQSPKYLFRKEGQNVTLSCEQNLNHDAMYWYRQDPGQGLRLIYYSQIVNDFQKGDIAEGYSVSREKKESFPLTVTSAQKNPTAFYLCASTWTGIGTEAFFGQGTRLTVV.